This T cell receptor (beta chain) was recorded in a study of shared clonotypes between healthy human individuals. Broader study findings: Among several donors, roughly 5% of naive CD4 clonotypes were found in common.

Naive CD8 cells, CD45RO-negative and positively selected for CCR7, excluded terminally differentiated effector memory CD45RA+ cells. Concerning this clone: The antigen is undetermined.

Looked up from germline, CDR1 is SEHNR and CDR2 is FQNEAQ (reference sequence). V lost 0 bases to trimming and J lost 4 bases; unmatched junction nucleotides: 9. The CDR3 runs to 17 residues. Assay used: immunoSEQ multiplex PCR; TCRdb lists only in-frame clones, some missing. This sample has around 1.9 million clones, with 93% found just once. The genes are TRBV7-9 and TRBJ2-3, with 8 bases matching TRBD2. Input material: naive CD8+ T cells from PBMCs. The TCR sequence derives from a man younger than 35 in good health. Some clones in this sample may be carry-over from other donors' samples. CDR3 protein: CASSLARASGWADTQYF. As DNA, the CDR3 is TGTGCCAGCAGCTTAGCCAGGGCTAGCGGGTGGGCAGATACGCAGTATTTT.